This TCR beta chain was sequenced in a study of response to subunit inactivated influenza vaccine. TCRdb independently ran MiXCR on the RT-PCR reads; one entry per CDR3 protein. The data hold approximately 520,000 distinct CDR3 sequences, with 15% to 20% observed a single time. As concerns this clonotype: What it binds is unknown.

Trimming shortened V by 1 base and J by 7 bases, and 17 bases separated the two germline ends. This CDR3 has 15 amino acids. In germline, CDR1 is SGHAT, CDR2 FQNNGV. Study outcomes and limitations: Only a handful of new T cells, the authors suggested, are recruited with each seasonal influenza vaccination.

Sample: CD4+ T cells sorted from PBMCs, taken roughly 24 months after vaccination. The sequence came from a man in his fifties or sixties who received an inactivated influenza vaccine. The V and J genes are TRBV11-2 and TRBJ2-7; tentatively, D is TRBD2 (5 bases). The CDR3 DNA sequence: TGTGCCAGCAGCTTAGGAGGGAGCCTCCCGGTGGAGCAGTACTTC. It codes for CASSLGGSLPVEQYF.